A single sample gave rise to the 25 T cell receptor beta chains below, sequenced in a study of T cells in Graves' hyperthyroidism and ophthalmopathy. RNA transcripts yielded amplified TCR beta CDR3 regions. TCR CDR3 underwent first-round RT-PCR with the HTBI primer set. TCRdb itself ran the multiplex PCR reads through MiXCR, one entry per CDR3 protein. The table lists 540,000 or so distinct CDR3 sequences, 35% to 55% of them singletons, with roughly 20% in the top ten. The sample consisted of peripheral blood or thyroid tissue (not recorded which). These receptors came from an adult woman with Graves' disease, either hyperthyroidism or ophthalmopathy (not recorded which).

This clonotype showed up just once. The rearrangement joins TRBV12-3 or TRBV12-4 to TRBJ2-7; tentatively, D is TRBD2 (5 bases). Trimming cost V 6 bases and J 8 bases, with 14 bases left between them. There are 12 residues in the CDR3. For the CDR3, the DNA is TGTGCCAGCAGGTCAGCCGGAGGACAGCAGTACTTC. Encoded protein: CASRSAGGQQYF.

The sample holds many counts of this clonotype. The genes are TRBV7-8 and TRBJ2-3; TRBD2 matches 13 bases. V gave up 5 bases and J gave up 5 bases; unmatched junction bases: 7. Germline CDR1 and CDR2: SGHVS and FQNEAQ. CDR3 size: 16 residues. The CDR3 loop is CASSPRTSGSRDTQYF. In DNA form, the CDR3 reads TGTGCCAGCAGCCCGCGGACTAGCGGGAGTAGAGATACGCAGTATTTT.

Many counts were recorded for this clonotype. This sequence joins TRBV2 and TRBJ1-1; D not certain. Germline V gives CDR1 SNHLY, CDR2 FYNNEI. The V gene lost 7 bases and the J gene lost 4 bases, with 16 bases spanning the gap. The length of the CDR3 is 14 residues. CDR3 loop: CASNGPGYGTEAFF. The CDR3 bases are TGTGCCAGCAACGGCCCGGGGTACGGCACTGAAGCTTTCTTT.

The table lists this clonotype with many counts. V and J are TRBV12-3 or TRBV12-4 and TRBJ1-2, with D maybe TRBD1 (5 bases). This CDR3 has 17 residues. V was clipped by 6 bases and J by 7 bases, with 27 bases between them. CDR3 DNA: TGTGCCAGCAGCATACCCTATGGGTTCGGGGGATCGGGTGGCTACACCTTC. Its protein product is CASSIPYGFGGSGGYTF.

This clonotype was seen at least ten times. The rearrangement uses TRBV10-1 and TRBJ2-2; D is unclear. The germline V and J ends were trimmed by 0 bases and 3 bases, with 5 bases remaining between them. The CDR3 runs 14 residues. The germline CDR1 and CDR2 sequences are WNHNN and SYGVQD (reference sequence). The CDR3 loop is CASSESVYTGELFF. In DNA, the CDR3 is TGCGCCAGCAGTGAGTCGGTATACACCGGGGAGCTGTTTTTT.

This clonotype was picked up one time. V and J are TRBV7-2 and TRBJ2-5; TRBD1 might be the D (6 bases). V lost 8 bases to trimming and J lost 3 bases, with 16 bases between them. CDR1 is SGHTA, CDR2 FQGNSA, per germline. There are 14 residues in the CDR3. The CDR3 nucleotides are TGTGCCAGCTCACCAAATTGGACAGAAGAGACCCAGTACTTC. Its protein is CASSPNWTEETQYF.

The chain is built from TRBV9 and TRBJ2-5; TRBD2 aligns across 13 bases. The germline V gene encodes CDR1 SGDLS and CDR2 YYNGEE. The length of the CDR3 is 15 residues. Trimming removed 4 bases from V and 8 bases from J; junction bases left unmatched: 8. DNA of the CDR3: TGTGCCAGCAGCATAGGACTAGCGGGAGAGGCTACCCAGTACTTC. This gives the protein CASSIGLAGEATQYF.

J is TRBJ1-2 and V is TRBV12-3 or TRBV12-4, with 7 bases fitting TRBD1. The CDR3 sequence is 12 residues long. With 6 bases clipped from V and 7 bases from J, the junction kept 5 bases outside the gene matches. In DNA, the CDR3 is TGTGCCAGCAGGGGGACAGTGTCTGGCTACACCTTC. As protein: CASRGTVSGYTF.

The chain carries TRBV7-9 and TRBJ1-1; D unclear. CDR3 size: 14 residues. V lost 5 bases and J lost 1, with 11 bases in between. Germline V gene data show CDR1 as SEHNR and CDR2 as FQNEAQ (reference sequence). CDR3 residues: CASSHQEGNTEAFF. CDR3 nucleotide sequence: TGTGCCAGCAGCCACCAGGAGGGGAACACTGAAGCTTTCTTT.

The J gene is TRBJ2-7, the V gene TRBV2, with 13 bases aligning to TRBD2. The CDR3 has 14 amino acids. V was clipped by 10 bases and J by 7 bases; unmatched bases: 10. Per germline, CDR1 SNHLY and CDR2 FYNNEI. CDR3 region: CAIRGLAGPPEQYF. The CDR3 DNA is TGTGCCATCAGGGGACTAGCGGGGCCTCCGGAGCAGTACTTC.

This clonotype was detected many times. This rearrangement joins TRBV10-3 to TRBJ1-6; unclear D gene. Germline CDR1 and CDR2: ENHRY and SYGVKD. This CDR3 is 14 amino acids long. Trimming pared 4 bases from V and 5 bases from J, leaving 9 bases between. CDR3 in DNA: TGTGCCATCAGTGTCACGGAGAATAATTCACCCCTCCACTTT. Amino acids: CAISVTENNSPLHF.

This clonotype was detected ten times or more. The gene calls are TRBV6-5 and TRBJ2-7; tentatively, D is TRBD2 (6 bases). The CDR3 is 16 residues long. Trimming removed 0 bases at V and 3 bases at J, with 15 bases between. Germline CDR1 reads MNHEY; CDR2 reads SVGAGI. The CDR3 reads CASSYSSAGPYYEQYF. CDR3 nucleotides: TGTGCCAGCAGTTACTCGTCCGCGGGGCCCTACTACGAGCAGTACTTC.

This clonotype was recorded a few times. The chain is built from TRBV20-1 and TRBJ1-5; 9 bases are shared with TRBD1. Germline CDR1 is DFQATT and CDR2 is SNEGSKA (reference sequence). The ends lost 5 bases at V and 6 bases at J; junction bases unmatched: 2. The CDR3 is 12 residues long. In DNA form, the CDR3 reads TGCAGTGCTGGGACAGGGAGTCAGCCCCAGCATTTT. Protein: CSAGTGSQPQHF.

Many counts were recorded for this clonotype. For the CDR3, the DNA is TGCGCCAGCAGCTTGCAAGGGGCAGACTATGGCTACACCTTC. This codes for CASSLQGADYGYTF. The V gene is TRBV5-1, the J gene TRBJ1-2; possibly TRBD1 for D (5 bases). The CDR3 is 14 residues long. CDR1 and CDR2 (germline): SGHRS, YFSETQ. V lost 1 base and J 3 bases, leaving 10 bases between the germline ends.

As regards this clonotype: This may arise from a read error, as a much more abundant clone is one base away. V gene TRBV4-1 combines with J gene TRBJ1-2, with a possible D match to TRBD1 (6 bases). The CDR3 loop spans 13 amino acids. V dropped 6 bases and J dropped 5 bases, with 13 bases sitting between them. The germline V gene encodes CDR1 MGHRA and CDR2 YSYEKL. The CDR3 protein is CASRQMQGYGYTF. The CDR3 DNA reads TGCGCCAGCAGACAAATGCAGGGGTATGGCTACACCTTC.

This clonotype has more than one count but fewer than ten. The CDR3 sequence: CASRPRGRGGYTF. The CDR3 coding sequence is TGTGCCAGCAGACCCAGGGGGCGGGGTGGCTACACCTTC. The chain links TRBV28 to TRBJ1-2; TRBD1 agrees at 8 bases. This CDR3 has 13 amino acids. Germline-derived CDR1 and CDR2 are MDHEN and SYDVKM. V shed 6 bases, J shed 7 bases, and the junction held 7 bases outside the gene matches.

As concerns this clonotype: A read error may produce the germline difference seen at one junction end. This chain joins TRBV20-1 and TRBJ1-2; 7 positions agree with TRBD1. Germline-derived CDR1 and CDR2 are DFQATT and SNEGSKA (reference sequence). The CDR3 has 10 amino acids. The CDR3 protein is CSATGGGYAF. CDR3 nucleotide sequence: TGCAGTGCTACAGGGGGGGGCTACGCCTTC.

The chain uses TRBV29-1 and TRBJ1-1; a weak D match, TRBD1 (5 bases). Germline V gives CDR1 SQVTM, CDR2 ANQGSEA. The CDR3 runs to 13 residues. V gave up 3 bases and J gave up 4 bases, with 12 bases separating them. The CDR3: CSVEGVKGTEAFF. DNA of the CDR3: TGCAGCGTTGAGGGGGTTAAGGGCACTGAAGCTTTCTTT.

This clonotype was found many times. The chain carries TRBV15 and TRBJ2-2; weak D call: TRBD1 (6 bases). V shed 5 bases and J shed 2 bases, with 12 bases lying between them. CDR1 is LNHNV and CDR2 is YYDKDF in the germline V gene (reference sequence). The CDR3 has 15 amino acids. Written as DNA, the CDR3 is TGTGCCACCAGCCTGCACAGGGCTAACACCGGGGAGCTGTTTTTT. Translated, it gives CATSLHRANTGELFF.

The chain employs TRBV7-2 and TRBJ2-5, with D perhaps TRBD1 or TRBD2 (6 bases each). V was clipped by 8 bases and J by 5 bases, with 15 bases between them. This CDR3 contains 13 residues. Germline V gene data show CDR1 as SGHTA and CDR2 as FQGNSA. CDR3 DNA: TGTGCCAGCGGAGGGGGGTTCGGGGAGACCCAGTACTTC. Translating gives CASGGGFGETQYF.

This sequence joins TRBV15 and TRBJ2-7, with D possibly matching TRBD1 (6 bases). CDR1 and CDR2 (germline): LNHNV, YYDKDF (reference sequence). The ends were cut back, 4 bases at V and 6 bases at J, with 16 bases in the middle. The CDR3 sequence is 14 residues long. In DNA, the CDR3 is TGTGCCACCAGCACCGACAGGTTTATCAGCGAGCAGTACTTC. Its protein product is CATSTDRFISEQYF.

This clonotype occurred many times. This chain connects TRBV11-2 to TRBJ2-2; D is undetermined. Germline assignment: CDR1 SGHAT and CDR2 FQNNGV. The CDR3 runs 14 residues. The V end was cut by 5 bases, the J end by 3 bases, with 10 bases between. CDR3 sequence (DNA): TGTGCCAGCAGCCCCCGGAGCTACACCGGGGAGCTGTTTTTT. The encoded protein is CASSPRSYTGELFF. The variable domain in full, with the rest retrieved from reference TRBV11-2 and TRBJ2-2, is EAGVAQSPRYKIIEKRQSVAFWCNPISGHATLYWYQQILGQGPKLLIQFQNNGVVDDSQLPKDRFSAERLKGVDSTLKIQPAKLEDSAVYLCASSPRSYTGELFFGEGSRLTVL.

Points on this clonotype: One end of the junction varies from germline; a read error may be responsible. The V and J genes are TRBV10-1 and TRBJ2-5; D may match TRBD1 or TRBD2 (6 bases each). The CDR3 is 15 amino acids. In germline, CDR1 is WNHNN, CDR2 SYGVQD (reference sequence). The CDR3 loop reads CAISEEGVIQETQYF. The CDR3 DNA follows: TGTGCCATCAGTGAGGAGGGGGTGATCCAAGAGACCCAGTACTTC.

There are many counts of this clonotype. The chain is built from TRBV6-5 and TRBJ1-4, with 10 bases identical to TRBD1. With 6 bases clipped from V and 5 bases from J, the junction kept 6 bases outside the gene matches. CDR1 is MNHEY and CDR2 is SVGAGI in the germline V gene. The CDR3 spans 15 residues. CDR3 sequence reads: CASRTGTGENEKLFF. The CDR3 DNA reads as TGTGCCAGCAGGACCGGGACAGGGGAAAATGAAAAACTGTTTTTT.

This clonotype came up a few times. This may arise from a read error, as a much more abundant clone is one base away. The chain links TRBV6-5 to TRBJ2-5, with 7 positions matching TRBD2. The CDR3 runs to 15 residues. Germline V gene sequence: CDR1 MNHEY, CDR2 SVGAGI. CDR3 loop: CVSSYTPGGGETQYF. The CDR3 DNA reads TGTGTCAGCAGTTACACCCCGGGGGGAGGGGAGACCCAGTACTTC.